The source of this T cell receptor (beta chain) is a study of T cells in Graves' hyperthyroidism and ophthalmopathy. General study findings and limits: Ophthalmopathy and stable hyperthyroidism were separated by a 13 V-J model.

This clonotype has a count of ten or more. Its matching antigen is unknown. Patients aged 18 to 65 with hyperthyroidism were newly diagnosed, with duration under 2 months. There were TCR beta CDR3 regions amplified from RNA transcripts. The TCR CDR3 was amplified in a first-round RT-PCR using the HTBI primer set. A single record per CDR3 protein comes from TCRdb applying MiXCR to the multiplex PCR reads. The table lists 400,000 to 600,000 distinct CDR3 sequences, roughly 20% of them singletons. V lost 4 bases and J 2 bases, leaving 6 bases between the germline ends. This CDR3 has 13 amino acids. CDR1 and CDR2 (germline): MNHEY, SVGAGI.

This TCR was recovered from a man between 18 and 35 years old with Graves' hyperthyroidism. This chain joins TRBV6-5 and TRBJ2-1; D is unresolved. Sequenced material: blood. CDR3 nucleotides: TGTGCCAGCAGTTTCAGCACCTACAATGAGCAGTTCTTC. Its translation: CASSFSTYNEQFF.